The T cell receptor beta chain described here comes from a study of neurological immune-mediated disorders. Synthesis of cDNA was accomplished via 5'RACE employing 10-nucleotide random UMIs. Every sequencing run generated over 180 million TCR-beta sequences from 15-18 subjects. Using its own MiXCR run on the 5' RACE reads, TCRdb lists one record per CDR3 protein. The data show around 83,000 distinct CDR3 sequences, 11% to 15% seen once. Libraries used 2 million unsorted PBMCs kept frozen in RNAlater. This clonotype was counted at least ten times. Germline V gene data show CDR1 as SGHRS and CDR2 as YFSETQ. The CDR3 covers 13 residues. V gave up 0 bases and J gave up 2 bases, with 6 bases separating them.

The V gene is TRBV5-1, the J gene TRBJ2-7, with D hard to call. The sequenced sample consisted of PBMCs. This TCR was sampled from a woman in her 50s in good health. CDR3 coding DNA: TGCGCCAGCAGCTTGGGGGGAACCTACGAGCAGTACTTC. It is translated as CASSLGGTYEQYF.